This is a list of T cell receptor beta chains from one sample in a study of shared clonotypes between healthy human individuals. Some clones are missing from TCRdb's copy, which holds only in-frame ones; the method was immunoSEQ multiplex PCR. The sample consists of about 580,000 clones, 95% to 98% of them appearing once. The source material was naive CD8+ T cells sorted from blood. These receptors all stem from a man aged 25-40 years in good health. The CDR3 runs from the conserved cysteine through the conserved F or W. A D gene is named only where the DNA matches it firmly. Some rows mark clone size as missing; the rest say once, few, many or name a class of expanded clone.

v_call	d_call	j_call	clone_size	cdr3_aa	cdr3_nt
TRBV5-1	TRBD1	TRBJ2-7	NA	CASSFGTGNYEQYF	TGCGCCAGCAGCTTCGGGACAGGGAACTACGAGCAGTACTTC
TRBV29-1	NA	TRBJ2-1	NA	CSVGASYNEQFF	TGCAGCGTTGGAGCTTCCTACAATGAGCAGTTCTTC
TRBV29-1	NA	TRBJ2-5	NA	CSVEQDNQETQYF	TGCAGCGTTGAGCAGGATAACCAAGAGACCCAGTACTTC
TRBV27	NA	TRBJ1-5	NA	CASSQRGGRDQPQHF	TGTGCCAGCAGCCAGAGGGGGGGGAGGGACCAGCCCCAGCATTTT
TRBV7-9	NA	TRBJ1-1	NA	CASSFVPTEPFF	TGTGCCAGCAGCTTTGTACCGACGGAACCTTTCTTT
TRBV7-2	NA	TRBJ2-5	NA	CASSLARFDNPYF	TGTGCCAGCAGCTTAGCCCGGTTTGATAATCCGTACTTC
TRBV27	TRBD1	TRBJ2-7	NA	CASSPRTGGYEQYF	TGTGCCAGCAGTCCAAGGACAGGGGGTTACGAGCAGTACTTC
TRBV19	TRBD2	TRBJ2-1	NA	CASSIPGGAYHEQFF	TGTGCCAGTAGTATCCCGGGAGGGGCTTATCATGAGCAGTTCTTC
TRBV15	NA	TRBJ2-7	NA	CATSRVGEYEQYF	TGTGCCACCAGCAGAGTCGGGGAGTACGAGCAGTACTTC
TRBV9	TRBD1	TRBJ1-2	NA	CASSGVTGVGYTF	TGTGCCAGCAGTGGAGTTACAGGGGTTGGCTACACCTTC
TRBV5-1	NA	TRBJ1-4	NA	CASSFLPGENEKLFF	TGCGCCAGCAGCTTTTTACCCGGGGAGAATGAAAAACTGTTTTTT
TRBV7-6	NA	TRBJ2-7	NA	CASSRRGDEQYF	TGTGCCAGCAGCCGAAGGGGTGACGAGCAGTACTTC
TRBV13	TRBD2	TRBJ2-7	NA	CASSLGLAAYEQYF	TGTGCCAGCAGCTTAGGACTAGCGGCGTACGAGCAGTACTTC
TRBV27	NA	TRBJ2-6	NA	CASSFVSSGANVLTF	TGTGCCAGCAGTTTTGTTAGCTCTGGGGCCAACGTCCTGACTTTC
TRBV2	NA	TRBJ1-1	NA	CASSEREGGQDTEAFF	TGTGCCAGCAGTGAAAGGGAGGGGGGGCAGGACACTGAAGCTTTCTTT
TRBV29-1	TRBD2	TRBJ2-7	once	CSVEVAQREEYEQYF	TGCAGCGTTGAAGTTGCCCAGCGGGAGGAGTACGAGCAGTACTTC